These 32 T cell receptor beta chains share one sample of origin, sequenced in a study of vaccination effects on CD4 cells after COVID-19. ViraFEST used viral peptide pools to expand antigen-specific CD4+ T cells before sequencing. Upon completion of under eleven days in culture, CD4+ T cells were isolated. Participants were given two doses of BNT162b2 or mRNA-1273 vaccine. Profiled with immunoSEQ multiplex PCR; TCRdb holds only in-frame clones, not every one. The sample has about 48,000 clones, around 80% seen once. Their target antigens are unknown. This specimen consisted of CD4+ T cells from PBMCs cultured with HCoV-OC43 spike peptides, obtained after COVID-19 vaccination. As to subset: HCoV-OC43 spike overlapping peptide pool stimulation. The receptors were gathered from a human donor who received a COVID-19 vaccine.

This clone has a handful of counts. The V gene is TRBV6-5, the J gene TRBJ1-1; 8 bases are shared with TRBD1. Germline loops: CDR1 MNHEY, CDR2 SVGAGI. The ends lost 7 bases at V and 5 bases at J; junction bases unmatched: 12. This CDR3 contains 15 residues. The CDR3 region is CASIPALGQVTEAFF. The CDR3 nucleotides are TGTGCCAGCATCCCGGCCTTGGGACAGGTGACTGAAGCTTTCTTT.

The chain employs TRBV5-8 and TRBJ2-7; 7 bases agree with TRBD2. The CDR3 totals 13 residues. Trimming removed 5 bases from V and 6 bases from J; junction bases left unmatched: 8. Germline V gene sequence: CDR1 SGHTS, CDR2 YDEGEE. The DNA for the CDR3 is TGTGCCAGCAGGCGTACGGGGGGTAGCGAGCAGTACTTC. Translated, it gives CASRRTGGSEQYF.

V is TRBV15 and J is TRBJ2-7; possible D gene TRBD1, 5 bases. V lost 1 base to trimming and J lost 0 bases, with 13 bases between them. CDR3 size: 16 residues. CDR1 is LNHNV, CDR2 YYDKDF, per germline (reference sequence). CDR3 DNA: TGTGCCACCAGCAGAGTAACAGGTCCGGGCTCCTACGAGCAGTACTTC. This codes for CATSRVTGPGSYEQYF. Full variable domain (outside the CDR3, taken from reference TRBV15 and TRBJ2-7): DAMVIQNPRYQVTQFGKPVTLSCSQTLNHNVMYWYQQKSSQAPKLLFHYYDKDFNNEADTPDNFQSRRPNTSFCFLDIRSPGLGDTAMYLCATSRVTGPGSYEQYFGPGTRLTVT.

The J gene is TRBJ1-4, the V gene TRBV7-9, with TRBD1 identical over 9 bases. V lost 4 bases, J lost 7 bases, and 7 bases stayed unmatched. The germline CDR1 and CDR2 sequences are SEHNR and FQNEAQ (reference sequence). CDR3 length: 15 amino acids. The CDR3 reads CASSSPGQGVEKLFF. The DNA of the CDR3 is TGTGCCAGCAGCTCCCCGGGACAGGGAGTTGAAAAACTGTTTTTT.

This chain joins TRBV20-1 and TRBJ1-1, with D unresolved. This CDR3 is 11 amino acids long. Germline lookup yields CDR1 DFQATT and CDR2 SNEGSKA (reference sequence). Trimming stripped 3 bases from V and 7 bases from J, with 9 bases between. The CDR3 DNA follows: TGCAGTGCTAGTTTGCAGCTTGAAGCTTTCTTT. Translating gives CSASLQLEAFF.

This chain uses TRBV14 with TRBJ1-2; D remains ambiguous. The germline CDR1 and CDR2 sequences are SGHDN and FVKESK. The CDR3 runs to 15 residues. V was clipped by 0 bases and J by 4 bases, with 12 bases between them. CDR3 DNA sequence: TGTGCCAGCAGCCAAGATGTGATCCCGCTCTATGGCTACACCTTC. Its protein is CASSQDVIPLYGYTF.

This clone was seen many times. DNA for the CDR3: TGTGCCAGCTCGCAATTAGGCGGGACAGGGGGCCCAGATACGCAGTATTTT. It translates to CASSQLGGTGGPDTQYF. The rearrangement links TRBV18 to TRBJ2-3; TRBD1 matches at 12 bases. V gave up 6 bases and J gave up 4 bases; unmatched junction bases: 11. The germline CDR1 and CDR2 sequences are KGHSH and LQKENI. The CDR3 consists of 17 residues.

This chain uses TRBV30 with TRBJ2-5; 10 bases line up with TRBD1. V dropped 5 bases and J dropped 4; count of bases not matched to a gene: 7. This CDR3 has 14 residues. CDR1 GTSNPN and CDR2 SVGIG come from the germline V gene (reference sequence). The CDR3 bases are TGTGCCTGGGGCGCCGGGACAGGGGCAGAGACCCAGTACTTC. This sequence encodes CAWGAGTGAETQYF. Complete variable domain (other parts from reference TRBV30 and TRBJ2-5): SQTIHQWPATLVQPVGSPLSLECTVEGTSNPNLYWYRQAAGRGLQLLFYSVGIGQISSEVPQNLSASRPQDRQFILSSKKLLLSDSGFYLCAWGAGTGAETQYFGPGTRLLVL.

The chain links TRBV9 to TRBJ2-7; 9 positions match TRBD2. Per germline, CDR1 SGDLS and CDR2 YYNGEE. V trimming: 3 bases; J trimming: 4 bases; junction bases outside the gene matches: 5. The CDR3 has 14 residues. The CDR3 DNA sequence: TGTGCCAGCAGCGGCGGGACTAGCTTGTACGAGCAGTACTTC. It encodes CASSGGTSLYEQYF.

This chain connects TRBV7-9 to TRBJ2-1; no clear D. V was trimmed by 5 bases and J by 4 bases, leaving 12 bases between them. This CDR3 comprises 14 residues. Germline V lookup: CDR1 SEHNR, CDR2 FQNEAQ (reference sequence). The CDR3 region is CASSLPPGYNEQFF. The DNA of the CDR3 is TGTGCCAGCAGCCTCCCCCCAGGTTACAATGAGCAGTTCTTC.

This clone has more than one count but fewer than ten. V gene TRBV19 combines with J gene TRBJ1-1; D is unresolved. The V end was cut by 0 bases, the J end by 0 bases, with 20 bases between. In germline, CDR1 is LNHDA, CDR2 SQIVND (reference sequence). CDR3 length: 19 residues. CDR3 protein: CASSIDPLGLGSMNTEAFF. The CDR3 DNA follows: TGTGCCAGTAGTATAGATCCGCTAGGGCTCGGGTCCATGAACACTGAAGCTTTCTTT. Complete variable domain (other parts from reference TRBV19 and TRBJ1-1): DGGITQSPKYLFRKEGQNVTLSCEQNLNHDAMYWYRQDPGQGLRLIYYSQIVNDFQKGDIAEGYSVSREKKESFPLTVTSAQKNPTAFYLCASSIDPLGLGSMNTEAFFGQGTRLTVV.

This clone was observed a handful of times. The chain recombines TRBV5-1 with TRBJ1-4; no definite D call. From germline, CDR1 is SGHRS and CDR2 YFSETQ. Trimming shortened V by 0 bases and J by 6 bases, and 9 bases separated the two germline ends. The CDR3 is 14 residues long. The CDR3 loop is CASSLDGEYEKLFF. The CDR3 coding sequence is TGCGCCAGCAGCTTGGATGGGGAGTATGAAAAACTGTTTTTT.

The V call is TRBV5-8, the J call TRBJ1-1; possibly TRBD1 for D (6 bases). Germline CDR1 and CDR2: SGHTS and YDEGEE. V lost 2 bases to trimming and J lost 6 bases, with 11 bases between them. The CDR3 sequence is 13 residues long. CDR3 sequence reads: CASSLQGPAEAFF. Here the CDR3 DNA reads TGTGCCAGCAGCTTACAGGGTCCCGCTGAAGCTTTCTTT.

This clone appeared a few times. The chain is built from TRBV19 and TRBJ1-3, with no clear D. Trimming stripped 4 bases from V and 1 base from J, with 5 bases between. Germline V gene data show CDR1 as LNHDA and CDR2 as SQIVND (reference sequence). The CDR3 totals 13 residues. The CDR3 DNA reads TGTGCCAGTAGTAGCCATTCTGGAAACACCATATATTTT. It is translated as CASSSHSGNTIYF.

Concerning this clone: The DNA is left out, because the CDR3 cannot be placed on it with certainty; the CDR3 is given as TCRdb lists it. V usage is TRBV27 and J usage is TRBJ1-2. The CDR3 is 13 residues long, ends included. Germline lookup yields CDR1 MNHEY and CDR2 SMNVEV (reference sequence). CDR3 sequence reads: CASSTSSNYGYTF.

J is TRBJ2-7 and V is TRBV5-4; perhaps TRBD2 as D (5 bases). V was clipped by 0 bases and J by 5 bases, with 6 bases between them. Germline lookup yields CDR1 SGHNT and CDR2 YYREEE (reference sequence). This CDR3 has 12 amino acids. The CDR3 here is CASSLAGDEQYF. CDR3 bases: TGTGCCAGCAGCTTGGCCGGGGACGAGCAGTACTTC.

This sequence joins TRBV6-5 and TRBJ2-7; D may be TRBD1 (6 bases). Germline loops: CDR1 MNHEY, CDR2 SVGAGI. The V end was cut by 6 bases, the J end by 1 base, with 13 bases between. The CDR3 extends over 14 amino acids. The CDR3 is CASSSGALSYEQYF. The CDR3 region has the DNA TGTGCCAGCAGCTCAGGGGCACTGTCCTACGAGCAGTACTTC.

CDR3 coding DNA: TGCGCCAGCGCCATAAGGGACGGATCCCAAGAGACCCAGTACTTC. This sequence encodes CASAIRDGSQETQYF. This rearrangement joins TRBV5-1 to TRBJ2-5; D could derive from TRBD1 or TRBD2 (5 bases each). Germline V gene sequence: CDR1 SGHRS, CDR2 YFSETQ. This CDR3 is built from 15 residues. V was trimmed by 7 bases and J by 1 base, leaving 17 bases between them.

CDR3 sequence: CASSFFAGEKLFF. The CDR3 nucleotides read TGTGCCAGCAGTTTTTTTGCGGGTGAAAAACTGTTTTTT. V gene TRBV12-3 or TRBV12-4 combines with J gene TRBJ1-4, with unresolved D. There are 13 residues in the CDR3. Trimming left V 3 bases short and J 7 bases short, with 9 bases between.

The chain joins TRBV7-2 to TRBJ2-7; a possible D gene is TRBD2 (7 bases). This CDR3 spans 14 amino acids. CDR1 and CDR2 (germline): SGHTA, FQGNSA. V was clipped by 6 bases and J by 3 bases, with 15 bases between them. The CDR3 DNA reads as TGTGCCAGCAGTCAAGGGGGGGGCCGCTACGAGCAGTACTTC. This translates into CASSQGGGRYEQYF.

The chain couples TRBV30 to TRBJ2-7, with TRBD1 matching 8 bases. The trim removed 3 bases at V and 6 bases at J, leaving 7 bases unmatched. There are 13 residues in the CDR3. Germline values: CDR1 GTSNPN, CDR2 SVGIG (reference sequence). CDR3 loop: CAWSKDRAREQYF. The DNA of the CDR3 is TGTGCCTGGAGCAAGGACAGGGCCCGCGAGCAGTACTTC. Combining the CDR3 with reference TRBV30 and TRBJ2-7 gives the whole variable domain SQTIHQWPATLVQPVGSPLSLECTVEGTSNPNLYWYRQAAGRGLQLLFYSVGIGQISSEVPQNLSASRPQDRQFILSSKKLLLSDSGFYLCAWSKDRAREQYFGPGTRLTVT.

This rearrangement joins TRBV3-1 (or the pseudogene TRBV3-2) to TRBJ1-4, with a weak D call TRBD1 (5 bases). V was cut by 2 bases and J by 6 bases, with 16 bases left in between. Germline loops: CDR1 LGHDT, CDR2 YNNKEL (reference sequence). The CDR3 runs to 16 residues. DNA of the CDR3: TGTGCCAGCAGCCAATCGCAGGGAGGTCGTCATGAAAAACTGTTTTTT. Amino acid sequence: CASSQSQGGRHEKLFF.

This rearrangement joins TRBV10-3 to TRBJ2-5, with 7 bases aligning to TRBD1. Germline CDR1 is ENHRY and CDR2 is SYGVKD. This CDR3 is 13 amino acids long. J lost 2 bases, V lost 6 bases, and 3 bases had no gene match. CDR3: CAIRGTEQETQYF. For the CDR3, the DNA is TGTGCCATCAGGGGGACAGAACAAGAGACCCAGTACTTC.

V usage is TRBV12-5 and J usage is TRBJ2-1; 7 positions agree with TRBD2. CDR3 length equals 17 residues. In germline, CDR1 is LGHNT, CDR2 FRNRAP. With 6 bases clipped from V and 1 base from J, the junction kept 12 bases outside the gene matches. The CDR3 nucleotides are TGTGCTAGTGGCACCGGTAGGTTCGGGGGGTCCTACAATGAGCAGTTCTTC. Residues: CASGTGRFGGSYNEQFF.

By its share, this clone is medium-sized (0.01 to 0.1%). The chain links TRBV4-2 to TRBJ1-1, with TRBD1 identical over 8 bases. The length of the CDR3 is 14 residues. Germline V gene data show CDR1 as LGHNA and CDR2 as YNFKEQ. Losses at the gene ends were 4 bases for V and 4 bases for J; bases not matched to a gene: 5. The DNA for the CDR3 is TGTGCCAGCAGCCGATTACAGGGGGGCACTGAAGCTTTCTTT. Its translation is CASSRLQGGTEAFF.

The rearrangement links TRBV7-2 to TRBJ2-3, with 10 bases lining up with TRBD2. CDR1 is SGHTA, CDR2 FQGNSA, per germline. The junction had 12 bases not matched to a gene; V was cut back by 5 bases and J by 1 base. The CDR3 covers 18 residues. CDR3 bases: TGTGCCAGCAGCCTGAGCGGGGGGGCCTTCGTGGGCACAGATACGCAGTATTTT. Its protein is CASSLSGGAFVGTDTQYF.

CDR3 in DNA: TGTGCTAGTGGCGATCGGGGACTAGCGGGAGGGGCGGCAGATACGCAGTATTTT. This translates into CASGDRGLAGGAADTQYF. The chain carries TRBV12-5 and TRBJ2-3; TRBD2 agrees at 16 bases. V was pared by 6 bases and J by 4 bases, with 10 bases of the junction left unmatched. Germline V gene lookup returns CDR1 LGHNT and CDR2 FRNRAP. The CDR3 extends over 18 amino acids.

The chain has TRBV7-9 and TRBJ1-4; no clear D. CDR3 size: 14 residues. CDR1 is SEHNR and CDR2 is FQNEAQ in the germline V gene (reference sequence). V dropped 6 bases and J dropped 7 bases, with 15 bases sitting between them. The CDR3 spells CASSQFRSGEKLFF. The CDR3 DNA follows: TGTGCCAGCAGTCAGTTTCGGAGCGGTGAAAAACTGTTTTTT.

The sample holds a few counts of this clone. The chain couples TRBV5-4 to TRBJ2-7; D is undetermined. The germline gives CDR1 SGHNT, CDR2 YYREEE (reference sequence). V lost 0 bases to trimming and J lost 5 bases, with 3 bases between them. The length of the CDR3 is 11 residues. The CDR3 reads CASSLANEQYF. CDR3 in DNA: TGTGCCAGCAGCTTGGCCAACGAGCAGTACTTC. Complete variable domain (other parts from reference TRBV5-4 and TRBJ2-7): ETGVTQSPTHLIKTRGQQVTLRCSSQSGHNTVSWYQQALGQGPQFIFQYYREEENGRGNFPPRFSGLQFPNYSSELNVNALELDDSALYLCASSLANEQYFGPGTRLTVT.

The chain carries TRBV5-1 and TRBJ2-5, with D tentatively TRBD1 (5 bases). Germline V CDR1 and CDR2: SGHRS, YFSETQ. V dropped 0 bases and J dropped 4 bases, with 10 bases sitting between them. This CDR3 comprises 14 residues. The CDR3 is CASSLGRTRETQYF. In nucleotides, the CDR3 is TGCGCCAGCAGCTTGGGACGGACACGAGAGACCCAGTACTTC. Supplemented by reference TRBV5-1 and TRBJ2-5, the full variable domain reads KAGVTQTPRYLIKTRGQQVTLSCSPISGHRSVSWYQQTPGQGLQFLFEYFSETQRNKGNFPGRFSGRQFSNSRSEMNVSTLELGDSALYLCASSLGRTRETQYFGPGTRLLVL.

The chain couples TRBV11-2 to TRBJ2-3, with D perhaps matching TRBD2 (5 bases). The CDR3 contains 16 residues. Germline V CDR1 and CDR2: SGHAT, FQNNGV. V was shortened by 4 bases and J by 2 bases, with 16 bases between the two germline ends. The CDR3, as DNA: TGTGCCAGCAGCTCCACCCGAAGAGGGCACACAGATACGCAGTATTTT. This translates into CASSSTRRGHTDTQYF.

J is TRBJ2-2 and V is TRBV4-1; 7 nucleotides line up with TRBD1. Germline trimming cut 0 bases from V and 6 bases from J; bases unmatched to any gene: 10. CDR1 and CDR2 from the germline V gene are MGHRA and YSYEKL. This CDR3 is built from 17 residues. This CDR3 is CASSQDPGQQGAGELFF. CDR3 nucleotide sequence: TGCGCCAGCAGCCAAGACCCGGGACAGCAGGGCGCCGGGGAGCTGTTTTTT.